This T cell receptor (beta chain) was identified during a study of T cell responses to AZD1222 COVID-19 vaccine. As to this clone: Its antigen is undetermined.

The repertoire was sequenced with immunoSEQ multiplex PCR; TCRdb's copy has only in-frame clones and lacks some. This table has some 180,000 clones, 91% appearing once. CDR3 length equals 15 residues. The V and J ends lost 3 bases and 1 base, in that order; junction bases with no gene match: 3. Germline CDR1 is KGHSH and CDR2 is LQKENI. Findings and caveats of the study: Repertoire collection took place solely once the T cell response had peaked. Reports indicate that nearly half of spike-specific TCRs are directed at unmutated variant regions.

The starting material was peripheral blood, obtained 28 days after the second AZD1222 dose. This chain connects TRBV18 to TRBJ2-7; TRBD1 aligns across 10 bases. The sequence derives from an adult who received the AZD1222 COVID-19 vaccine. CDR3 in DNA: TGTGCCAGCTCACCCCGGACAGGGGGGTCCTACGAGCAGTACTTC. It codes for CASSPRTGGSYEQYF.